One sample yielded the 6 T cell receptor beta chains listed below, sequenced in a study of STAT5B mutations in CD4+ large granular lymphocyte leukemia. Here immunoSEQ multiplex PCR was the method, and the copy in TCRdb shows in-frame clones only, minus some. The repertoire has approximately 30,000 clones, 85% to 90% of them found once; the top ten carry approximately 0.41%. The specimen sequenced was CD4+ T cells from blood buffy coats. The source is a human donor in good health.

J is TRBJ2-1 and V is TRBV6-5; D perhaps matches TRBD2 (6 bases). V was trimmed by 5 bases and J by 13 bases, leaving 18 bases between them. There are 13 residues in the CDR3. Germline CDR1 and CDR2: MNHEY and SVGAGI. The CDR3 loop is CASSDTGGLFQFF. CDR3 in DNA: TGTGCCAGCAGTGACACCGGGGGACTCTTCCAGTTCTTC.

The V call is TRBV12-5, the J call TRBJ2-5, with 9 bases matching TRBD2. The CDR3 extends over 15 amino acids. From germline, CDR1 is LGHNT and CDR2 FRNRAP. After removal of 4 bases from V and 0 bases from J, the junction contained 3 bases not matched to a gene. This CDR3 is CASGSSGRYQETQYF. The DNA for the CDR3 is TGTGCTAGTGGTTCCAGCGGGAGGTACCAAGAGACCCAGTACTTC.

Only one count was recorded for this clone. In DNA, the CDR3 is TGTGCCAGTAGTATCGGACAGGGTGCTGAAGCTTTCTTT. Protein sequence: CASSIGQGAEAFF. The rearrangement links TRBV19 to TRBJ1-1; 8 bases match TRBD1. This CDR3 has 13 amino acids. Germline CDR1 reads LNHDA; CDR2 reads SQIVND (reference sequence). The trim removed 3 bases at V and 6 bases at J, leaving 3 bases unmatched.

This chain connects TRBV4-2 to TRBJ1-2, with TRBD1 matching over 8 bases. Trimming cost V 0 bases and J 4 bases; bases outside gene matches: 4. CDR3 length: 15 residues. Germline V gene lookup returns CDR1 LGHNA and CDR2 YNFKEQ. As DNA, the CDR3 is TGTGCCAGCAGCCAAGATCAGGACAGGGCCTATGGCTACACCTTC. It yields the protein CASSQDQDRAYGYTF.

The CDR3 spells CASSESTLRGAYNEQFF. CDR3 coding DNA: TGTGCCAGCAGTGAAAGTACCCTCAGGGGGGCCTACAATGAGCAGTTCTTC. The chain links TRBV6-1 to TRBJ2-1; TRBD1 might be the D (7 bases). The CDR3 spans 17 residues. The germline V gene has CDR1 MNHNS and CDR2 SASEGT. V dropped 2 bases and J dropped 2 bases, with 16 bases sitting between them.

This clone was observed a handful of times. This chain uses TRBV11-2 with TRBJ1-2, with a possible D match to TRBD1 (6 bases). V lost 11 bases and J lost 4, with 14 bases in between. The CDR3 covers 12 residues. Germline-derived CDR1 and CDR2 are SGHAT and FQNNGV. The CDR3 reads CAATGTGYGYTF. The CDR3 DNA reads as TGTGCCGCCACAGGGACGGGCTATGGCTACACCTTC.